The 6 T cell receptor beta chains given below trace back to one sample, sequenced in a study of T cell responses to AZD1222 COVID-19 vaccine. Sequenced by immunoSEQ multiplex PCR; TCRdb stores in-frame clones only, minus some. Of around 150,000 clones listed, less than 95% are singletons. The specimen was peripheral blood, collected on day 0 of AZD1222 vaccination. These receptors were taken from an adult in good health.

J is TRBJ2-7 and V is TRBV12-5, with a possible D match to TRBD2 (6 bases). The germline gives CDR1 LGHNT, CDR2 FRNRAP. CDR3 size: 12 residues. Deletions cut 7 bases from V and 7 bases from J, with 14 bases between. This CDR3 is CASAGASGEQYF. CDR3 nucleotide sequence: TGTGCTAGTGCGGGAGCATCCGGGGAGCAGTACTTC. Drawing the rest from reference TRBV12-5 and TRBJ2-7, the complete variable domain is DARVTQTPRHKVTEMGQEVTMRCQPILGHNTVFWYRQTMMQGLELLAYFRNRAPLDDSGMPKDRFSAEMPDATLATLKIQPSEPRDSAVYFCASAGASGEQYFGPGTRLTVT.

V and J are TRBV2 and TRBJ1-2; possibly TRBD1 for D (5 bases). The CDR3 has 11 residues. The germline CDR1 and CDR2 sequences are SNHLY and FYNNEI. Trimming shortened V by 4 bases and J by 13 bases, and 13 bases separated the two germline ends. The CDR3 nucleotides are TGTGCCAGCAGTGCTCTTGGGGGTCGCACCTTC. Encoded protein: CASSALGGRTF.

This chain connects TRBV11-1 to TRBJ2-3; D is perhaps TRBD2 (5 bases). The CDR3 length is 16 residues. Trimming cost V 5 bases and J 2 bases, with 17 bases left between them. Germline V gene data show CDR1 as SGHAT and CDR2 as FQDESV (reference sequence). This chain's CDR3 is CASSPGLTLNTDTQYF. CDR3 bases: TGTGCCAGCAGCCCTGGACTTACCTTAAACACAGATACGCAGTATTTT. The entire variable domain, with the rest obtained from reference TRBV11-1 and TRBJ2-3, is as follows: EAEVAQSPRYKITEKSQAVAFWCDPISGHATLYWYRQILGQGPELLVQFQDESVVDDSQLPKDRFSAERLKGVDSTLKIQPAELGDSAMYLCASSPGLTLNTDTQYFGPGTRLTVL.

This chain's CDR3 is CASSESQLTEAFF. The DNA for the CDR3 is TGTGCCAGCAGCGAGTCACAGCTCACTGAAGCTTTCTTT. This sequence joins TRBV9 and TRBJ1-1, with D unresolved. The germline V gene has CDR1 SGDLS and CDR2 YYNGEE. Trimming took off 3 bases at V and 4 bases at J, with 10 bases between the two ends. The CDR3 is 13 amino acids.

This chain joins TRBV11-2 and TRBJ2-1; 10 nucleotides line up with TRBD2. CDR1 SGHAT and CDR2 FQNNGV come from the germline V gene. With V trimmed by 0 bases and J by 15 bases, 5 bases remained unmatched. CDR3 size: 13 residues. CDR3 DNA: TGTGCCAGCAGCTTAGACCCTAGCGGGGGTTCGTTCTTC. It translates to CASSLDPSGGSFF.

The chain joins TRBV12-3 or TRBV12-4 to TRBJ2-1; 7 bases agree with TRBD2. V shed 3 bases and J 12 bases; nucleotides not matched to a gene: 8. The length of the CDR3 is 13 residues. The CDR3 DNA sequence: TGTGCCAGCAGTTTTTCCCCCGGCGGGGGGCAGTTCTTC. It translates to CASSFSPGGGQFF.